These 7 T cell receptor beta chains came from one sample sequenced in a study of blood T cells in healthy people across ages. Then a second PCR, running roughly 7 to 11 cycles, was carried out with a sample-barcoded 5' primer and a J-beta primer mix. From the 5' RACE reads, TCRdb called clonotypes with MiXCR, one entry per CDR3 protein. The sample yields roughly 730,000 distinct CDR3 sequences, roughly three fifths seen once. Sequencing was performed on blood. The receptor source for this set is a man aged 35-49 years in good health.

This clonotype was detected ten times or more. The rearrangement joins TRBV7-2 to TRBJ2-1, with 10 bases matching TRBD2. The CDR3 covers 15 residues. The V and J ends lost 1 base and 4 bases, in that order; junction bases with no gene match: 1. Per the germline V gene, CDR1 is SGHTA and CDR2 is FQGNSA. CDR3 in DNA: TGTGCCAGCAGCTTAGGACTAGCGGGTTACAATGAGCAGTTCTTC. Amino acid sequence: CASSLGLAGYNEQFF.

The DNA for the CDR3 is TGTGCTAGTGCCGCCCTTACGGGGGGGCGGGGAGATACGCAGTATTTT. It encodes CASAALTGGRGDTQYF. The V and J genes are TRBV12-5 and TRBJ2-3; 8 bases align to TRBD2. Germline V gives CDR1 LGHNT, CDR2 FRNRAP. V shed 7 bases and J 5 bases; nucleotides not matched to a gene: 14. CDR3 length: 16 amino acids.

This clonotype has just a few counts. The CDR3 here is CASRRGQLISGANVLTF. As DNA, the CDR3 is TGTGCCAGCAGACGGGGACAGTTGATCTCTGGGGCCAACGTCCTGACTTTC. V gene TRBV12-3 or TRBV12-4 combines with J gene TRBJ2-6, with TRBD1 identical over 7 bases. Germline trimming cut 6 bases from V and 0 bases from J; bases unmatched to any gene: 8. CDR3 length equals 17 residues.

This clonotype was detected only a few times. The chain employs TRBV25-1 and TRBJ2-3; D is unclear. The CDR3 is made up of 13 amino acids. Trimming stripped 8 bases from V and 7 bases from J, with 16 bases between. In germline, CDR1 is MGHDK, CDR2 SYGVNS. Here the CDR3 reads CASVKPSTYTQYF. For the CDR3, the DNA is TGTGCCAGCGTTAAACCCTCGACATATACGCAGTATTTT.

This clonotype came up a few times. This sequence joins TRBV29-1 and TRBJ2-7, with a possible D match to TRBD1 (6 bases). The ends were cut back, 4 bases at V and 2 bases at J, with 15 bases in the middle. This CDR3 region has 14 residues. The V gene's germline CDR1 is SQVTM and CDR2 ANQGSEA. The CDR3 nucleotides read TGCAGCGTTGTGGGCTGGGACATAACCTACGAGCAGTACTTC. It translates to CSVVGWDITYEQYF.

The chain recombines TRBV7-2 with TRBJ2-6, with TRBD1 identical over 7 bases. The CDR3 covers 20 residues. CDR1 and CDR2 (germline): SGHTA, FQGNSA. V was pared by 6 bases and J by 2 bases, with 19 bases of the junction left unmatched. The CDR3 sequence: CASSPEVRGKVSPGANVLTF. The CDR3 region has the DNA TGTGCCAGCAGTCCAGAGGTCAGGGGGAAAGTTTCCCCTGGGGCCAACGTCCTGACTTTC.

The chain uses TRBV9 and TRBJ2-5; 7 nucleotides agree with TRBD2. This CDR3 comprises 15 residues. In germline, CDR1 is SGDLS, CDR2 YYNGEE. V trimming: 2 bases; J trimming: 0 bases; junction bases outside the gene matches: 4. The CDR3 here is CASSVAGVYQETQYF. CDR3 DNA: TGTGCCAGCAGCGTGGCGGGGGTGTACCAAGAGACCCAGTACTTC. The full variable domain, in which reference TRBV9 and TRBJ2-5 provide the parts outside the CDR3, is DSGVTQTPKHLITATGQRVTLRCSPRSGDLSVYWYQQSLDQGLQFLIQYYNGEERAKGNILERFSAQQFPDLHSELNLSSLELGDSALYFCASSVAGVYQETQYFGPGTRLLVL.